The sequence of this T cell receptor (beta chain) was determined in a study of T cells in Graves' hyperthyroidism and ophthalmopathy. Study context: Before any treatment, at initial diagnosis, peripheral blood was collected.

Regions amplified from RNA transcripts were the TCR beta CDR3 regions. TCR CDR3 regions were first amplified by RT-PCR with HTBI primers. Each CDR3 protein is one row after TCRdb ran MiXCR on the multiplex PCR reads. Here the sample spans more than 350,000 distinct CDR3 sequences, around 15% being singletons. Using 10 ml of fresh peripheral blood, PBMCs were prepared. Notes on the study in general: A model using 13 V-J features told ophthalmopathy apart from stable hyperthyroidism.

At least ten counts were recorded for this clonotype. Its antigen is as yet unknown. Material: blood. The receptor was derived from a woman younger than 45 with Graves' ophthalmopathy.

The CDR3 loop is CSARDRDYDGNQPQHF. DNA for the CDR3: TGCAGTGCTAGGGACAGGGACTACGATGGCAATCAGCCCCAGCATTTT. The rearrangement joins TRBV20-1 to TRBJ1-5; 8 bases fit TRBD1. Germline CDR1 DFQATT, CDR2 SNEGSKA (reference sequence). V lost 3 bases to trimming and J lost 2 bases; unmatched junction nucleotides: 9. The CDR3 is made up of 16 amino acids.